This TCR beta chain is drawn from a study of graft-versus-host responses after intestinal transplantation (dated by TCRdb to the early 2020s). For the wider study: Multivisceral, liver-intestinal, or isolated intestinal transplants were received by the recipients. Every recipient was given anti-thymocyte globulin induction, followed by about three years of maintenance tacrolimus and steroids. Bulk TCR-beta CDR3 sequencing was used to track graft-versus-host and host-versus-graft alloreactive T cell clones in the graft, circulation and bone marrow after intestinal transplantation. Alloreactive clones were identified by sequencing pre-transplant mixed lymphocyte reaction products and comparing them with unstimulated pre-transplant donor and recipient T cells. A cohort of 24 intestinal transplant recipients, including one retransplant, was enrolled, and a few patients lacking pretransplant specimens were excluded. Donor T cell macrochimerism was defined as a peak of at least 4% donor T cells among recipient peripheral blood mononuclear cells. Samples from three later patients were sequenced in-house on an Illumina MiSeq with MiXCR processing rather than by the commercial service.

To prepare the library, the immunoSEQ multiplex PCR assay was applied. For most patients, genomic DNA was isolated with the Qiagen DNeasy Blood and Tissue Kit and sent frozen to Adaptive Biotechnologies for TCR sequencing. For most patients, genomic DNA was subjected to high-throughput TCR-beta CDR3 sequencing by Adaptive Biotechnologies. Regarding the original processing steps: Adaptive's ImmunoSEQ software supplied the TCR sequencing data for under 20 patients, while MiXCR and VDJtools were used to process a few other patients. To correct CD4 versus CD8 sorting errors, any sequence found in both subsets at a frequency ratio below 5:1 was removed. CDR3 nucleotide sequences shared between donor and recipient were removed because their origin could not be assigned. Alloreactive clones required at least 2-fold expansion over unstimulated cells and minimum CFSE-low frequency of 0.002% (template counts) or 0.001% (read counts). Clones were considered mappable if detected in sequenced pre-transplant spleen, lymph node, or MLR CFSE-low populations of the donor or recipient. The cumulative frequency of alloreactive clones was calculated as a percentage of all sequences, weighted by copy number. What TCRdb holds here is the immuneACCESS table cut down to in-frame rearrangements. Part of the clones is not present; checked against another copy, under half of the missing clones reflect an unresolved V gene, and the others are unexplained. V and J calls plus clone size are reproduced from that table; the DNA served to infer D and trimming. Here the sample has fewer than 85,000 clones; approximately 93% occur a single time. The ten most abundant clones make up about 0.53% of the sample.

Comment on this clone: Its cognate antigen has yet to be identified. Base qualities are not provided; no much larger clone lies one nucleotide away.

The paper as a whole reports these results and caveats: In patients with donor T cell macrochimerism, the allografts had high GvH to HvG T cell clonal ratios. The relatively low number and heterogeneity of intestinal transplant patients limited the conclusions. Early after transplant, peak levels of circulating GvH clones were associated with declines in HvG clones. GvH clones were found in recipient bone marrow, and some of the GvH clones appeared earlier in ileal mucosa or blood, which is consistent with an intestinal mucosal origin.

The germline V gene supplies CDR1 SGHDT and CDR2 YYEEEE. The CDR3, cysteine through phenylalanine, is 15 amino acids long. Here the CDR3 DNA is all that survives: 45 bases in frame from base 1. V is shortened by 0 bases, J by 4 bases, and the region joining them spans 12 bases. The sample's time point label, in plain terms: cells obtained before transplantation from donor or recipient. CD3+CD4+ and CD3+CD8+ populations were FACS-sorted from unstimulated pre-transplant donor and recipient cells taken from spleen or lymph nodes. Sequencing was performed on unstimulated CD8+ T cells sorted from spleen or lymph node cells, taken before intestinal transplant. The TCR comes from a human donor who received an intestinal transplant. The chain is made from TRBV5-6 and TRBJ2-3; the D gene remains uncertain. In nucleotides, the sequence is TGTGCCAGCAGCTTGGATTCCCTAGGTCCAGATACGCAGTATTTT. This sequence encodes CASSLDSLGPDTQYF.